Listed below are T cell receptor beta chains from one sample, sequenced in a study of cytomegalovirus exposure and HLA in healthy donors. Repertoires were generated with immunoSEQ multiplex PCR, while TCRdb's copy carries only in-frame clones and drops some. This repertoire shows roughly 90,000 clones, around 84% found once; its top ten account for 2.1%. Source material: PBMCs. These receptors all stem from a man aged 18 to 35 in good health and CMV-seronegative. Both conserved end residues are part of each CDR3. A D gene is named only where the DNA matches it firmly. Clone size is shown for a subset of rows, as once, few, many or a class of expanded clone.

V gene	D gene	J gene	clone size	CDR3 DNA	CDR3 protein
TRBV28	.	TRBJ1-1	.	TGTGCCAGCAGTTCCCACAAGCCTAGTAGTGAAGCTTTCTTT	CASSSHKPSSEAFF
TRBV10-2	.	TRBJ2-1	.	TGCGCCAGCAGTGAAGGGCGGGGCTCCTACAATGAGCAGTTCTTC	CASSEGRGSYNEQFF
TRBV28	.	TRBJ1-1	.	TGTGCCAGCAGTTTATTAACAGGGAACACTGAAGCTTTCTTT	CASSLLTGNTEAFF
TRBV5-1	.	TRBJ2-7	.	TGCGCCAGCAGCCATGGACAGATTAACTCCTACGAGCAGTACTTC	CASSHGQINSYEQYF
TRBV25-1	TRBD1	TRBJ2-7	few	TGTGCCAGCAGTAGACAGGGGGGCTCCTACGAGCAGTACTTC	CASSRQGGSYEQYF
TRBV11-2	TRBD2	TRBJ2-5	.	TGTGCCAGCACCAAGTCGGGAGGGGGCCAGTACTTC	CASTKSGGGQYF
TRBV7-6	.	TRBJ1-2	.	TGTGCCAGCAGCTTAACAGGGATTAACTATGGCTACACCTTC	CASSLTGINYGYTF
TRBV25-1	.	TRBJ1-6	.	TGTGCCTCAGGAGGATCGGGTAATTCACCCCTCCACTTT	CASGGSGNSPLHF
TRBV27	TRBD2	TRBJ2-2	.	TGTGCCAGCAGTGGGAGGACTAGCGGAAACACCGGGGAGCTGTTTTTT	CASSGRTSGNTGELFF
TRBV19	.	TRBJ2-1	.	TGTGCCAGTAGTGTCGGGATGAACAATGAGCAGTTCTTC	CASSVGMNNEQFF
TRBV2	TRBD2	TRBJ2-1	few	TGTGCCAGCAACGGCGGGAGGGCAAACAATGAGCAGTTCTTC	CASNGGRANNEQFF
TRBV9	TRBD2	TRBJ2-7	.	TGTGCCAGCAGCGTAGGTAGTAGCGGGAGAAGCGAGCAGTACTTC	CASSVGSSGRSEQYF
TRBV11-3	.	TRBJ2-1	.	TGTGCCAGCAGTCCAGGGGATACTGAGCAGTTCTTC	CASSPGDTEQFF
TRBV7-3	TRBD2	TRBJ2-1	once	TGTGCCAGCAGCCCCATAACCCTCAGCGGGACCCCTCCCTACAATGAGCAGTTCTTC	CASSPITLSGTPPYNEQFF
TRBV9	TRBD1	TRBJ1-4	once	TGTGCCAGCTGCAGGGGGGAAGTAAATGAAAAACTGTTTTTT	CASCRGEVNEKLFF
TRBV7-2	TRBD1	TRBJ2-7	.	TGTGCCAGCAGCCCTACCGCGGGACAGGGCTACGAGCAGTACTTC	CASSPTAGQGYEQYF
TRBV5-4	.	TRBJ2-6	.	TGTGCCAGCAGCCCGACGGGTAGCCGCAACTCTGGGGCCAACGTCCTGACTTTC	CASSPTGSRNSGANVLTF
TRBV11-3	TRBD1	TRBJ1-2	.	TGTGCCAGCAGTACTACAGGGGGATATGGCTACACCTTC	CASSTTGGYGYTF
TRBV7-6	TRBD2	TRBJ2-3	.	TGTGCCAGCAGCTTAGCGCCGAGACTAGCGTTCACAGATACGCAGTATTTT	CASSLAPRLAFTDTQYF
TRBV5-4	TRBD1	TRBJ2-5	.	TGTGCCAGCAGCCGGGACAGGGGGCTGGAGACCCAGTACTTC	CASSRDRGLETQYF
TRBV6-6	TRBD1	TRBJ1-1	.	TGTGCCAGCAGTTATGGAGGACAGGGTAACACTGAAGCTTTCTTT	CASSYGGQGNTEAFF
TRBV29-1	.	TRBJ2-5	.	TGCAGCGTTGTAGTCGGGGGACAAGAGACCCAGTACTTC	CSVVVGGQETQYF
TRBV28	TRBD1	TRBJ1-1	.	TGTGCCAGCAGTCCCTGGGACAGAGATTTGAACACTGAAGCTTTCTTT	CASSPWDRDLNTEAFF
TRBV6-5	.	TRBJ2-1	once	TGTGCCAGCAGTTACGGGACTTCCAATGAGCAGTTCTTC	CASSYGTSNEQFF
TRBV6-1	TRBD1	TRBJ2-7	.	TGTGCCAGCATCTTGGACAGGGTAGGGTACGAGCAGTACTTC	CASILDRVGYEQYF
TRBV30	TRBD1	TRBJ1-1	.	TGTGCCTGGACCTGGGACAGGAACACTGAAGCTTTCTTT	CAWTWDRNTEAFF
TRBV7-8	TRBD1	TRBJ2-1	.	TGTGCCAGCAGCTTAGGGACAGGGGGGTTTCATGAGCAGTTCTTC	CASSLGTGGFHEQFF
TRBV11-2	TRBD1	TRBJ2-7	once	TGTGCCAGCAGCTTTAGGGGGACAGGGTTAACTGACGAGCAGTACTTC	CASSFRGTGLTDEQYF
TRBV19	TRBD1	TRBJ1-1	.	TGTGCCAGTAGTAGACGGACAGGGGTGAGGAACACTGAAGCTTTCTTT	CASSRRTGVRNTEAFF
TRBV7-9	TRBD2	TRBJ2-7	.	TGTGCCAGCAGTCCGTTGGGAGGGCGGTACGAGCAGTACTTC	CASSPLGGRYEQYF
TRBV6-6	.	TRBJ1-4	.	TGTGCCAGCACCCCCCGGGCAACTAATGAAAAACTGTTTTTT	CASTPRATNEKLFF
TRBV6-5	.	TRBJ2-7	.	TGTGCCAGCAGTTCCCCCGCGGGCCCTAAAGGGAACGAGCAGTACTTC	CASSSPAGPKGNEQYF
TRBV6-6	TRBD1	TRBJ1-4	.	TGTGCCAGCAGTTTACAGGGGGCTCGAGAAAAACTGTTTTTT	CASSLQGAREKLFF
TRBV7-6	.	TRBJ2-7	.	TGTGCCAGCAGCTCCGGACTGAACTACGAGCAGTACTTC	CASSSGLNYEQYF
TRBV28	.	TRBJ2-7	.	TGTGCCAGCAGTATCACGATCAGAGGTCTGTACTTC	CASSITIRGLYF
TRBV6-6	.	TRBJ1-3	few	TGTGCCAGCAGCCGGGTCGCTACTTCCTCTGGAAACACCATATATTTT	CASSRVATSSGNTIYF
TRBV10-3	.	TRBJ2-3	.	TGTGCCATCTCCGGAAGGGGTAACACAGATACGCAGTATTTT	CAISGRGNTDTQYF
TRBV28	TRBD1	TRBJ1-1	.	TGTGCCAGCAGCCTACCCTGGGACAGGGGGAGGGTGAACACTGAAGCTTTCTTT	CASSLPWDRGRVNTEAFF
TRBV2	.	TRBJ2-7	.	TGTGCCAGCAGTACGGGACGGGGGTACGAGCAGTACTTC	CASSTGRGYEQYF
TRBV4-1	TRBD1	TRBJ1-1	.	TGCGCCAGCAGCCGTCCGACAGGGGGCATCGGCACTGAAGCTTTCTTT	CASSRPTGGIGTEAFF
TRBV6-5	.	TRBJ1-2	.	TGTGCCAGCAGGACGGGAGCAAGTGTAAACTATGGCTACACCTTC	CASRTGASVNYGYTF
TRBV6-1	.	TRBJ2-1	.	TGTGCCAGCAGTGAAAACAGGCTGGGAGGTAATGAGCAGTTCTTC	CASSENRLGGNEQFF
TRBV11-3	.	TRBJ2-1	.	TGTGCCAGCAGCTCCCCCAGGGTTACTGCCTACAATGAGCAGTTCTTC	CASSSPRVTAYNEQFF
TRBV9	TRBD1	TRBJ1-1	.	TGTGCCAGCAGCGGGACCCGGGACAGGCTGAACACTGAAGCTTTCTTT	CASSGTRDRLNTEAFF